The source of this T cell receptor (beta chain) is a study of Ad26.COV2.S vaccination and SARS-CoV-2 variants. TCRdb keeps only in-frame clones here, not all; method: immunoSEQ multiplex PCR. Of approximately 300,000 clones detected, approximately 80% appear once; the ten largest clones hold 2% to 2.5%. Treatment described: around 19 received Ad26.COV2.S at low or high dose, single or two shots; about 5 received placebo; per-sample allocation not given. Sampling happened 63 days after the first vaccine or placebo injection. The ends were cut back, 4 bases at V and 4 bases at J, with 13 bases in the middle. Germline CDR1 reads SNHLY; CDR2 reads FYNNEI. The CDR3 is made up of 14 amino acids.

The TCR originated in a person between 18 and 60 years old who received the Ad26.COV2.S COVID-19 vaccine or a placebo. This sample comprised peripheral blood, obtained in a trial of Ad26.COV2.S vaccine versus placebo. This chain joins TRBV2 and TRBJ1-1; D is unclear. CDR3 nucleotide sequence: TGTGCCAGCAGTGCAGCGGGATGGACCACTGAAGCTTTCTTT. This gives the protein CASSAAGWTTEAFF. The full variable domain, in which reference TRBV2 and TRBJ1-1 provide the parts outside the CDR3, is EPEVTQTPSHQVTQMGQEVILRCVPISNHLYFYWYRQILGQKVEFLVSFYNNEISEKSEIFDDQFSVERPDGSNFTLKIRSTKLEDSAMYFCASSAAGWTTEAFFGQGTRLTVV.